Sequencing of this TCR beta chain was carried out in a study of early T cells in non-severe SARS-CoV-2 infection. The table lists this clonotype with many counts. TCRdb re-derived calls from the 5' RACE reads in MiXCR, one entry per CDR3 protein. The sample has 90,000 to 120,000 distinct CDR3 sequences; more than 9.5% are singletons. Trimming removed 1 base from V and 8 bases from J, with 15 bases in between. From germline, CDR1 is LGHDT and CDR2 YNNKEL (reference sequence). The length of the CDR3 is 15 residues. The chain is built from TRBV3-1 and TRBJ2-1; perhaps TRBD2 as D (5 bases). Source material: whole blood. The origin of this receptor is an adult who was a healthcare worker with PCR-confirmed SARS-CoV-2 infection or an uninfected control (not recorded which). The CDR3: CASSQGPSSGDEQFF. DNA for the CDR3: TGTGCCAGCAGCCAAGGGCCTAGCTCTGGCGATGAGCAGTTCTTC.